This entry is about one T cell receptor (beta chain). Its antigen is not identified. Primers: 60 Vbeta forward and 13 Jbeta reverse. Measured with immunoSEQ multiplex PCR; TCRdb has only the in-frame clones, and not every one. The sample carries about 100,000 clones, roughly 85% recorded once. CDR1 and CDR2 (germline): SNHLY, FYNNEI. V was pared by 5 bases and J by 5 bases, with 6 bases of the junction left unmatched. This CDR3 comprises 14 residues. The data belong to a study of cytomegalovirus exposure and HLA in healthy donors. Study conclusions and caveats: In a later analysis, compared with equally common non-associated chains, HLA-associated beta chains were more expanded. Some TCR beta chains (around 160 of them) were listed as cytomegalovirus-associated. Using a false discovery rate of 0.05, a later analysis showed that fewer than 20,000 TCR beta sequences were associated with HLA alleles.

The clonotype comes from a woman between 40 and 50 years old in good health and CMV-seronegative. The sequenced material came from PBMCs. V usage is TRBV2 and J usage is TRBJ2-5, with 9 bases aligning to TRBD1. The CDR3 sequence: CASSRDRGVETQYF. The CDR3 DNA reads TGTGCCAGCAGTCGAGACAGGGGGGTCGAGACCCAGTACTTC.